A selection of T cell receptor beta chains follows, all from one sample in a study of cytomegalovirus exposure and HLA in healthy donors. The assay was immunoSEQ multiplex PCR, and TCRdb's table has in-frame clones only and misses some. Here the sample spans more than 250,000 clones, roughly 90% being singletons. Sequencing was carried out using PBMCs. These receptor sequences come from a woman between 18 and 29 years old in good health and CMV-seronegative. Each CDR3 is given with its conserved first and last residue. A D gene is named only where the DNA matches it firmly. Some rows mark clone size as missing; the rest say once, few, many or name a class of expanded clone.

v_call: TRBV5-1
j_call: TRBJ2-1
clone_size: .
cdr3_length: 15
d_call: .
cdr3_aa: CASSFLSTGDNEQFF
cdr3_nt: TGCGCCAGCAGCTTCTTAAGTACGGGAGACAATGAGCAGTTCTTC

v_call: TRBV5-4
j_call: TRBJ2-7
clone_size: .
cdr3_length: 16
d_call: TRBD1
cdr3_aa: CASSLDPGGTGDEQYF
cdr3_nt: TGTGCCAGCAGCTTGGACCCGGGGGGGACAGGGGACGAGCAGTACTTC

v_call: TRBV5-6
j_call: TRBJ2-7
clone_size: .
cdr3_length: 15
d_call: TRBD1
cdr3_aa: CASSSQTRGTGRKYF
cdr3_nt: TGTGCCAGCAGCTCGCAAACCCGGGGGACAGGGCGAAAGTACTTC

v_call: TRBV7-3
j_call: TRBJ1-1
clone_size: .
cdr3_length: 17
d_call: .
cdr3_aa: CASSSLARVGMNTEAFF
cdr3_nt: TGTGCCAGCAGCTCACTGGCGCGGGTGGGGATGAACACTGAAGCTTTCTTT

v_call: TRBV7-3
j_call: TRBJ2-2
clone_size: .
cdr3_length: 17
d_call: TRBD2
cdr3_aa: CASSSQAKAGGPGELFF
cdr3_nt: TGTGCCAGCAGCTCACAGGCCAAAGCGGGAGGCCCCGGGGAGCTGTTTTTT

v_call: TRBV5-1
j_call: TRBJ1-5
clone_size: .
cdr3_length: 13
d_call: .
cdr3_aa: CASSPDTNQPQHF
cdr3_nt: TGCGCCAGCAGCCCCGACACCAATCAGCCCCAGCATTTT

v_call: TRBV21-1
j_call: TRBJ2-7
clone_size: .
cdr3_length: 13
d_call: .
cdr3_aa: CASRPGHTYEQYF
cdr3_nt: TGTGCCAGCAGACCCGGACACACCTACGAGCAGTACTTC

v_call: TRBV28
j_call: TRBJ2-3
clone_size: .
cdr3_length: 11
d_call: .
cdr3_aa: CASTGVVGQYF
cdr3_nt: TGTGCCAGCACAGGGGTAGTTGGGCAGTATTTT

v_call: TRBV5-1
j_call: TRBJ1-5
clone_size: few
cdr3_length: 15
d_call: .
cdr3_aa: CASSLDPGSNQPQHF
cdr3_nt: TGCGCCAGCAGCTTGGATCCGGGAAGCAATCAGCCCCAGCATTTT

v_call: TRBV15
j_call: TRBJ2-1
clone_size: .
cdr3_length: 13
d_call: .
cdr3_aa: CATSRDPGDEQFF
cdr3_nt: TGTGCCACCAGCAGAGATCCGGGGGACGAGCAGTTCTTC

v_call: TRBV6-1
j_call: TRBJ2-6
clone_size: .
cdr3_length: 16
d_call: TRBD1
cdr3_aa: CASSEQGAPGANVLTF
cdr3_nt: TGTGCCAGCAGTGAACAGGGGGCTCCTGGGGCCAACGTCCTGACTTTC

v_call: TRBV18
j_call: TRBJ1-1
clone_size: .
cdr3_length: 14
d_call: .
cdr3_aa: CASSPPSGNTEAFF
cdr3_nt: TGTGCCAGCTCACCACCGTCCGGGAACACTGAAGCTTTCTTT

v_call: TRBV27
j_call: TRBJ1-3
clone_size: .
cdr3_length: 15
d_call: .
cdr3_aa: CASSLSGGDGNTIYF
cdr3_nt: TGTGCCAGCAGTTTATCCGGAGGGGATGGAAACACCATATATTTT

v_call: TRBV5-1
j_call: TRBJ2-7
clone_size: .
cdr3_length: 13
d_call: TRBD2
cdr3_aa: CASGLAGTYEQYF
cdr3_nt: TGCGCCAGCGGACTAGCGGGGACATACGAGCAGTACTTC

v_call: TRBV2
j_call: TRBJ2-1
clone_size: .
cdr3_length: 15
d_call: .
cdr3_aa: CASSESGSSYNEQFF
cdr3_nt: TGTGCCAGCAGTGAATCGGGGAGCTCCTACAATGAGCAGTTCTTC

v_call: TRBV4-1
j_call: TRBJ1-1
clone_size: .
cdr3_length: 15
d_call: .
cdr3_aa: CASSHPADWNTEAFF
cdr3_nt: TGCGCCAGCAGCCACCCTGCGGACTGGAACACTGAAGCTTTCTTT

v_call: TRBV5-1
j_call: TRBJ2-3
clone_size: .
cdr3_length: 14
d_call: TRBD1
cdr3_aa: CASTPGTGTDTQYF
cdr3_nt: TGCGCCAGCACCCCCGGGACAGGCACAGATACGCAGTATTTT